A selection of T cell receptor beta chains follows, all from one sample in a study of Tregs in tolerant kidney transplant recipients. Measured with immunoSEQ multiplex PCR; TCRdb has only the in-frame clones, and not every one. This table holds around 61,000 clones, 65% to 85% found once. The material sequenced was CD4+ T cells from blood. These receptors all stem from a human donor in good health. Both conserved end residues are part of each CDR3. D genes are given only for firm matches. Only some rows state a clone size, as once, few, many or a class for expanded clones.

V gene: TRBV9
clone size: -
CDR3 length: 15
J gene: TRBJ2-2
D gene: -
CDR3 protein: CASSVATKRTGELFF
CDR3 DNA: TGTGCCAGCAGCGTAGCTACCAAGCGAACCGGGGAGCTGTTTTTT

V gene: TRBV7-2
clone size: once
CDR3 length: 13
J gene: TRBJ2-1
D gene: -
CDR3 protein: CASSFRGGNEQFF
CDR3 DNA: TGTGCCAGCAGCTTCAGGGGCGGAAATGAGCAGTTCTTC

V gene: TRBV9
clone size: -
CDR3 length: 18
J gene: TRBJ1-3
D gene: -
CDR3 protein: CASSVGSPRRGSGNTIYF
CDR3 DNA: TGTGCCAGCAGCGTAGGCTCTCCGCGGCGAGGGTCTGGAAACACCATATATTTT

V gene: TRBV13
clone size: once
CDR3 length: 15
J gene: TRBJ1-1
D gene: -
CDR3 protein: CASSYLITQGTEAFF
CDR3 DNA: TGTGCCAGCAGCTACCTCATTACCCAGGGCACTGAAGCTTTCTTT

V gene: TRBV7-9
clone size: -
CDR3 length: 17
J gene: TRBJ2-1
D gene: -
CDR3 protein: CASSLGGLGRRYNEQFF
CDR3 DNA: TGTGCCAGCAGTCTCGGGGGACTGGGACGGCGCTACAATGAGCAGTTCTTC

V gene: TRBV5-1
clone size: few
CDR3 length: 14
J gene: TRBJ1-1
D gene: TRBD1
CDR3 protein: CASSRTQGTTEAFF
CDR3 DNA: TGCGCCAGCAGCCGAACACAGGGGACCACTGAAGCTTTCTTT

V gene: TRBV7-6
clone size: -
CDR3 length: 11
J gene: TRBJ2-5
D gene: -
CDR3 protein: CASSSDLTQYF
CDR3 DNA: TGTGCCAGCAGCTCAGACTTAACCCAGTACTTC

V gene: TRBV10-3
clone size: few
CDR3 length: 15
J gene: TRBJ1-1
D gene: -
CDR3 protein: CAISNRPLMNTEAFF
CDR3 DNA: TGTGCCATCTCCAACAGGCCCCTAATGAACACTGAAGCTTTCTTT

V gene: TRBV30
clone size: once
CDR3 length: 12
J gene: TRBJ2-7
D gene: -
CDR3 protein: CAWSVRRSAQYF
CDR3 DNA: TGTGCCTGGAGTGTACGACGGAGCGCGCAGTACTTC

V gene: TRBV7-8
clone size: few
CDR3 length: 14
J gene: TRBJ1-2
D gene: -
CDR3 protein: CASSLEGTFYGYTF
CDR3 DNA: TGTGCCAGCAGCTTAGAGGGGACCTTCTATGGCTACACCTTC

V gene: TRBV14
clone size: -
CDR3 length: 17
J gene: TRBJ2-7
D gene: -
CDR3 protein: CASSQEGAGLPLYEQYF
CDR3 DNA: TGTGCCAGCAGCCAAGAGGGGGCCGGACTGCCTCTCTACGAGCAGTACTTC

V gene: TRBV5-1
clone size: -
CDR3 length: 13
J gene: TRBJ2-3
D gene: -
CDR3 protein: CASSLAEGHTQYF
CDR3 DNA: TGCGCCAGCAGCTTGGCCGAGGGCCATACGCAGTATTTT

V gene: TRBV30
clone size: -
CDR3 length: 19
J gene: TRBJ2-3
D gene: TRBD2
CDR3 protein: CAWSGSPSGAGVVSDTQYF
CDR3 DNA: TGTGCCTGGAGCGGTTCCCCTTCGGGTGCGGGAGTCGTTTCAGATACGCAGTATTTT

V gene: TRBV6-1
clone size: -
CDR3 length: 15
J gene: TRBJ2-3
D gene: TRBD2
CDR3 protein: CASGASGSSADTQYF
CDR3 DNA: TGTGCCAGCGGGGCTAGCGGGAGTAGCGCAGATACGCAGTATTTT

V gene: TRBV14
clone size: -
CDR3 length: 17
J gene: TRBJ1-4
D gene: TRBD1
CDR3 protein: CASSQGQGSGIGGKLFF
CDR3 DNA: TGTGCCAGCAGCCAAGGACAGGGTTCGGGGATTGGAGGAAAACTGTTTTTT

V gene: TRBV27
clone size: -
CDR3 length: 16
J gene: TRBJ2-1
D gene: -
CDR3 protein: CASSSFRDSLYNEQFF
CDR3 DNA: TGTGCCAGCAGTTCCTTCCGGGACTCCCTCTACAATGAGCAGTTCTTC

V gene: TRBV6-5
clone size: -
CDR3 length: 14
J gene: TRBJ2-6
D gene: -
CDR3 protein: CASSGGGGANVLTF
CDR3 DNA: TGTGCCAGCAGTGGAGGAGGTGGGGCCAACGTCCTGACTTTC

V gene: TRBV11-2
clone size: once
CDR3 length: 14
J gene: TRBJ2-1
D gene: -
CDR3 protein: CASSSLPRVNEQFF
CDR3 DNA: TGTGCCAGCAGCTCGTTGCCCCGCGTGAATGAGCAGTTCTTC

V gene: TRBV11-3
clone size: -
CDR3 length: 16
J gene: TRBJ2-2
D gene: TRBD2
CDR3 protein: CASSLGGSSNTGELFF
CDR3 DNA: TGTGCCAGCAGCTTAGGCGGGAGTTCTAACACCGGGGAGCTGTTTTTT

V gene: TRBV7-3
clone size: -
CDR3 length: 19
J gene: TRBJ1-2
D gene: TRBD1
CDR3 protein: CASSSSGTGASLANYGYTF
CDR3 DNA: TGTGCCAGCAGCTCATCCGGGACAGGGGCATCCTTAGCTAACTATGGCTACACCTTC

V gene: TRBV7-9
clone size: -
CDR3 length: 19
J gene: TRBJ2-7
D gene: -
CDR3 protein: CASSRRAGAGGSGRYEQYF
CDR3 DNA: TGTGCCAGCAGCCGCCGGGCGGGGGCTGGAGGGAGCGGAAGGTACGAGCAGTACTTC

V gene: TRBV27
clone size: few
CDR3 length: 14
J gene: TRBJ1-1
D gene: TRBD1
CDR3 protein: CASSRTGRNTEAFF
CDR3 DNA: TGTGCCAGCAGCCGGACAGGAAGGAACACTGAAGCTTTCTTT

V gene: TRBV11-2
clone size: -
CDR3 length: 13
J gene: TRBJ1-2
D gene: TRBD1
CDR3 protein: CASSDRTGYGYTF
CDR3 DNA: TGTGCCAGCAGCGACCGGACAGGGTATGGCTACACCTTC

V gene: TRBV7-8
clone size: -
CDR3 length: 16
J gene: TRBJ2-1
D gene: TRBD1
CDR3 protein: CASSSRTGREANEQFF
CDR3 DNA: TGTGCCAGCAGCTCCCGGACAGGCCGGGAAGCCAATGAGCAGTTCTTC

V gene: TRBV19
clone size: -
CDR3 length: 13
J gene: TRBJ1-2
D gene: -
CDR3 protein: CASSISWGSGYTF
CDR3 DNA: TGTGCCAGTAGTATTTCTTGGGGAAGTGGCTACACCTTC

V gene: TRBV28
clone size: -
CDR3 length: 13
J gene: TRBJ2-7
D gene: -
CDR3 protein: CASSLTQLYEQYF
CDR3 DNA: TGTGCCAGCAGCCTCACACAACTCTACGAGCAGTACTTC

V gene: TRBV4-1
clone size: -
CDR3 length: 14
J gene: TRBJ2-7
D gene: TRBD1
CDR3 protein: CASSQNRGSYEQYF
CDR3 DNA: TGCGCCAGCAGCCAGAACAGGGGCTCCTACGAGCAGTACTTC

V gene: TRBV4-1
clone size: few
CDR3 length: 14
J gene: TRBJ2-2
D gene: -
CDR3 protein: CASSQDGHRGELFF
CDR3 DNA: TGCGCCAGCAGCCAAGATGGCCACCGGGGGGAGCTGTTTTTT

V gene: TRBV6-5
clone size: once
CDR3 length: 12
J gene: TRBJ2-3
D gene: -
CDR3 protein: CASSPDGDTQYF
CDR3 DNA: TGTGCCAGCAGCCCTGACGGAGATACGCAGTATTTT

V gene: TRBV4-3
clone size: -
CDR3 length: 15
J gene: TRBJ2-5
D gene: -
CDR3 protein: CASSQDLGTQETQYF
CDR3 DNA: TGCGCCAGCAGCCAAGATCTAGGGACCCAAGAGACCCAGTACTTC

V gene: TRBV7-2
clone size: -
CDR3 length: 15
J gene: TRBJ2-7
D gene: -
CDR3 protein: CASSLGPNFSYEQYF
CDR3 DNA: TGTGCCAGCAGCTTAGGGCCTAACTTTTCCTACGAGCAGTACTTC

V gene: TRBV7-3
clone size: -
CDR3 length: 16
J gene: TRBJ2-1
D gene: TRBD2
CDR3 protein: CASSPSGTSGTNEQFF
CDR3 DNA: TGTGCCAGCAGCCCCTCCGGGACTAGCGGGACCAATGAGCAGTTCTTC

V gene: TRBV19
clone size: -
CDR3 length: 18
J gene: TRBJ2-1
D gene: TRBD2
CDR3 protein: CASSPPRAGGPGDNEQFF
CDR3 DNA: TGTGCCAGTAGTCCCCCCCGAGCGGGAGGGCCGGGGGACAATGAGCAGTTCTTC

V gene: TRBV4-1
clone size: -
CDR3 length: 14
J gene: TRBJ2-1
D gene: TRBD2
CDR3 protein: CASSQTRGGNEQFF
CDR3 DNA: TGCGCCAGCAGCCAGACTCGGGGGGGCAATGAGCAGTTCTTC

V gene: TRBV21-1
clone size: -
CDR3 length: 14
J gene: TRBJ1-1
D gene: -
CDR3 protein: CASSMRRLNTEAFF
CDR3 DNA: TGTGCCAGCAGCATGCGAAGGTTGAACACTGAAGCTTTCTTT

V gene: TRBV7-2
clone size: -
CDR3 length: 13
J gene: TRBJ2-5
D gene: -
CDR3 protein: CASSLDSIQTQYF
CDR3 DNA: TGTGCCAGCAGCTTAGACTCCATTCAGACCCAGTACTTC